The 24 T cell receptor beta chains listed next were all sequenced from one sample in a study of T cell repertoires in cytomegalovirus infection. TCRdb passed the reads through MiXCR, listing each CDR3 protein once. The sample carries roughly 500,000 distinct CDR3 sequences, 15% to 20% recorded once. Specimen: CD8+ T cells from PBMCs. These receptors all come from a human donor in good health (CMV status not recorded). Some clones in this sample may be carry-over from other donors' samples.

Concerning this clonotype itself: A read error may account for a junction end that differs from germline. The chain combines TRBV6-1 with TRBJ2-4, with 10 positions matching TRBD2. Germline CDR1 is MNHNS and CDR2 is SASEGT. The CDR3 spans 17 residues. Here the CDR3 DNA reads TGTGCCAGCAAGGGGCTAGCGGGAGTAGGGGCCAAATACATTCAGTACTTC. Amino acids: CASKGLAGVGAKYIQYF.

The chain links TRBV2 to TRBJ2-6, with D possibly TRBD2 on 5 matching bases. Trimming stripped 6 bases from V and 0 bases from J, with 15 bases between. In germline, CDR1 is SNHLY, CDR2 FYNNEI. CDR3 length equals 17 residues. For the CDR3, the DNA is TGTGCCAGCAGGCCTTTAGGAGGAAGCTCTGGGGCCAACGTCCTGACTTTC. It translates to CASRPLGGSSGANVLTF.

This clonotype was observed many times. The CDR3 nucleotides read TGTGCCAGCAGGCTGGGGGCGGCAGACTACTACGAGCAGTACTTC. Its translation: CASRLGAADYYEQYF. This chain links TRBV12-3 or TRBV12-4 with TRBJ2-7; possible D gene TRBD1, 6 bases. CDR3 length: 15 residues. The V end lost 6 bases, the J end lost 3 bases, and 18 bases lay between the germline ends.

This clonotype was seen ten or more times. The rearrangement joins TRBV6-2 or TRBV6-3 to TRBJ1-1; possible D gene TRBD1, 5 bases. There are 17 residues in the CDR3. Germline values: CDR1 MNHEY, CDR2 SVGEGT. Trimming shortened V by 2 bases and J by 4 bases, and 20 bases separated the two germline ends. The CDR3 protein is CASSYDGTDLWGTEAFF. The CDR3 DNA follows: TGTGCCAGCAGTTACGACGGGACGGACCTGTGGGGCACTGAAGCTTTCTTT.

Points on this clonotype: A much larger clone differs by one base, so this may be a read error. The CDR3 region has the DNA TGTGCCAGCAGCTTGAGGAGGGAGCGGGGGGGCAGTGAGCAGTTCTTC. Its translation: CASSLRRERGGSEQFF. The chain employs TRBV11-3 and TRBJ2-1, with 10 positions matching TRBD2. Germline trimming cut 3 bases from V and 9 bases from J; bases unmatched to any gene: 11. The CDR3 has 16 residues. Germline V gives CDR1 SGHNT, CDR2 YENEEA.

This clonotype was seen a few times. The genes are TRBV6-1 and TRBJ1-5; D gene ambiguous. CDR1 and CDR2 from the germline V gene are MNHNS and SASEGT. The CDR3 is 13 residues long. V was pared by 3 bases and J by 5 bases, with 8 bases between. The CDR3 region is CASSDVGHQPQHF. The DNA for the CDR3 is TGTGCCAGCAGTGATGTCGGTCATCAGCCCCAGCATTTT.

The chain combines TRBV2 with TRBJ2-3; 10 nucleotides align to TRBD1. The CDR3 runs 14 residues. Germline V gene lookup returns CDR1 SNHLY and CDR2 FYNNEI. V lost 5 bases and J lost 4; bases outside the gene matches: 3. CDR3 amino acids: CASSSGTGADTQYF. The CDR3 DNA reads TGTGCCAGCAGTTCCGGGACAGGGGCAGATACGCAGTATTTT.

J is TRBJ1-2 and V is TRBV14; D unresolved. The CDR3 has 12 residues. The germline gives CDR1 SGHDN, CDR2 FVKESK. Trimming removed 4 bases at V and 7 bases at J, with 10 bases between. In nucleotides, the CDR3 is TGTGCCAGCAGCCCTACCGGCTGTGGCTACACCTTC. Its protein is CASSPTGCGYTF.

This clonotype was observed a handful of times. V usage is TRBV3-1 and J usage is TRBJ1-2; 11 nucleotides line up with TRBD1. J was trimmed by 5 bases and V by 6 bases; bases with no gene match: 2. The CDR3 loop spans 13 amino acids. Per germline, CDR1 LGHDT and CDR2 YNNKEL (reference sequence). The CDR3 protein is CASRGQGGYGYTF. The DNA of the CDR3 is TGTGCCAGCAGGGGACAGGGGGGATATGGCTACACCTTC.

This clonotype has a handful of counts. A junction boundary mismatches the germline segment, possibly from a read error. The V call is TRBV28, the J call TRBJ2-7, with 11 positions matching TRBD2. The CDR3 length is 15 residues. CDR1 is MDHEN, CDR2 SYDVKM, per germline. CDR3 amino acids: CASSRTSGQNYVQYF. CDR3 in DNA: TGTGCCAGCAGCCGGACTAGCGGGCAAAACTACGTGCAGTACTTC.

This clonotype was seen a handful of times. CDR3 nucleotide sequence: TGTGCCACCAGCAGGGACAGGTCTTCACCCCTCCACTTT. Protein: CATSRDRSSPLHF. The chain combines TRBV15 with TRBJ1-6, with 7 bases lining up with TRBD1. Per the germline V gene, CDR1 is LNHNV and CDR2 is YYDKDF (reference sequence). The CDR3 has 13 residues. V was pared by 3 bases and J by 9 bases, with 2 bases of the junction left unmatched.

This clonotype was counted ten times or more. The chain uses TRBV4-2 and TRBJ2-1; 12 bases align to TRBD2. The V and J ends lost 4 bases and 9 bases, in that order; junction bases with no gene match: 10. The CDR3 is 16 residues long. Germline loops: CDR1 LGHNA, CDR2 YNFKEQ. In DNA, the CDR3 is TGTGCCAGCAGCCCTCTAGCGGGAGGGCCCTCGGGTGAGCAGTTCTTC. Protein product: CASSPLAGGPSGEQFF.

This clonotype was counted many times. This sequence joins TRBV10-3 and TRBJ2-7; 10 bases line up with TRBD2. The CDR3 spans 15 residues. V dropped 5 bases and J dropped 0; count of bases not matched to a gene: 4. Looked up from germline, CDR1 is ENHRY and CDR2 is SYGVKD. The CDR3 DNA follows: TGTGCCATCAGTTCAACTAGCGGGGACTCCTACGAGCAGTACTTC. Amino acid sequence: CAISSTSGDSYEQYF.

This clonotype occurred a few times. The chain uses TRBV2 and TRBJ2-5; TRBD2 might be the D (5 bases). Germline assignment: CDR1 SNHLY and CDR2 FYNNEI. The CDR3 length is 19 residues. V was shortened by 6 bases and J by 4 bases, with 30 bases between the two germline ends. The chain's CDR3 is CASSPSPSTISSVRETQYF. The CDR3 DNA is TGTGCCAGCAGCCCTAGCCCGTCCACGATAAGTAGCGTAAGAGAGACCCAGTACTTC. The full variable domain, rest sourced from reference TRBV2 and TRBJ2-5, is EPEVTQTPSHQVTQMGQEVILRCVPISNHLYFYWYRQILGQKVEFLVSFYNNEISEKSEIFDDQFSVERPDGSNFTLKIRSTKLEDSAMYFCASSPSPSTISSVRETQYFGPGTRLLVL.

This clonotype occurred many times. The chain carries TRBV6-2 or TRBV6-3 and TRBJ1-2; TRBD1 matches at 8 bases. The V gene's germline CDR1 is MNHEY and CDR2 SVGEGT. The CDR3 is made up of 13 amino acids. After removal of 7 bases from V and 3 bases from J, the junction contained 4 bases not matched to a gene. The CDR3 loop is CASTGQGDYGYTF. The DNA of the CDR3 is TGTGCCAGCACCGGACAGGGTGACTATGGCTACACCTTC.

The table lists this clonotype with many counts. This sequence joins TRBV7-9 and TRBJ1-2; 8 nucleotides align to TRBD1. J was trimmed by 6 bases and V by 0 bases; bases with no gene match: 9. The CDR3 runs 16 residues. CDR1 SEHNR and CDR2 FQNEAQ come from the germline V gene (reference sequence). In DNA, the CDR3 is TGTGCCAGCAGCTTAGCCGGTCGACAGGGGCTCCATGGCTACACCTTC. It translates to CASSLAGRQGLHGYTF.

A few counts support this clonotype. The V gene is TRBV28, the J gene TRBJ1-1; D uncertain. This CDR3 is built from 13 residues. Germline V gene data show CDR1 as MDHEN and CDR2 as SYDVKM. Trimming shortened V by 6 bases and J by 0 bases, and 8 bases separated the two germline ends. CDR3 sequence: CASRLGLNTEAFF. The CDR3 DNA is TGTGCCAGCAGATTAGGGCTGAACACTGAAGCTTTCTTT.

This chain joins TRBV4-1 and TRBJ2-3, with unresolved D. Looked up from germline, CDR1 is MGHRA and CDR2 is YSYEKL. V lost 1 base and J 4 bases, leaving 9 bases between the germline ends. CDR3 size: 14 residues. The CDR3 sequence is CASSQAKRSDTQYF. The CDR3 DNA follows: TGCGCCAGCAGCCAAGCGAAGAGGTCAGATACGCAGTATTTT.

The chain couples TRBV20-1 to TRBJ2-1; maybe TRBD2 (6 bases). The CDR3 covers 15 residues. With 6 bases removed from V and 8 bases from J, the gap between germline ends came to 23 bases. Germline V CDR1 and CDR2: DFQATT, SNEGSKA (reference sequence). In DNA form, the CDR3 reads TGCAGTGCCGAGGGGAGCGGGTCGGAGGCCGATGAGCAGTTCTTC. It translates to CSAEGSGSEADEQFF.

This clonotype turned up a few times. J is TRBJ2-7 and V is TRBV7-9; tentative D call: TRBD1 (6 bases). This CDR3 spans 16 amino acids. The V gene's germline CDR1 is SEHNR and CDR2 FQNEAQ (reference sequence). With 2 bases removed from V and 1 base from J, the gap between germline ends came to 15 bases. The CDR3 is CASSLLDRRGSYEQYF. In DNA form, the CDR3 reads TGTGCCAGCAGCTTATTAGACCGAAGGGGGTCCTACGAGCAGTACTTC.

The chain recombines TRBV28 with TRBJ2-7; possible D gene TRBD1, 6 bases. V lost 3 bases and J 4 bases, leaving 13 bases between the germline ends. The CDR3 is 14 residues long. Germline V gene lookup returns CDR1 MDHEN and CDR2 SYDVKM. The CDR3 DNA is TGTGCCAGCAGTTTTGGCGGACAGTCATACGAGCAGTACTTC. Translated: CASSFGGQSYEQYF. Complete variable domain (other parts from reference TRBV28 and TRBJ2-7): DVKVTQSSRYLVKRTGEKVFLECVQDMDHENMFWYRQDPGLGLRLIYFSYDVKMKEKGDIPEGYSVSREKKERFSLILESASTNQTSMYLCASSFGGQSYEQYFGPGTRLTVT.

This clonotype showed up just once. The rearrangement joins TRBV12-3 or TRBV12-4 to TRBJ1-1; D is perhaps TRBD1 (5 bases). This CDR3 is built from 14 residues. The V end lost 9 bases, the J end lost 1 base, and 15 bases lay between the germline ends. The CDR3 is CASRMEGWNTEAFF. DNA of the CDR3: TGTGCCAGTCGAATGGAGGGGTGGAACACTGAAGCTTTCTTT.

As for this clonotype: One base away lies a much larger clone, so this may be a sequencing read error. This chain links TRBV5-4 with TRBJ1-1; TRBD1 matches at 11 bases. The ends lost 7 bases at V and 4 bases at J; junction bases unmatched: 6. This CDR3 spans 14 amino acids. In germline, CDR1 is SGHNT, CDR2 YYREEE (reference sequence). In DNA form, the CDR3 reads TGTGCCAGCGCCTGGGGGACAGGGGGCACTGAAGCTTTCTTT. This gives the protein CASAWGTGGTEAFF.

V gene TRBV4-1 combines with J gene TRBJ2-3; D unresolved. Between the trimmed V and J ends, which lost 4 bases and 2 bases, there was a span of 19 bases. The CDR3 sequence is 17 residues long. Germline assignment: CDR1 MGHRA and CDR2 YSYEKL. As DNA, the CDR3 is TGCGCCAGCAGCCTCACCACCGGAGACACTACCACAGATACGCAGTATTTT. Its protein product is CASSLTTGDTTTDTQYF.